This record covers a single TCR beta chain. Antigen: not known. This sample is drawn from a study of shared clonotypes between healthy human individuals. The naive CD8 population came from CD45RO-negative cells selected for CCR7, without terminally differentiated effector memory CD45RA+ cells. Study observations and caveats: Generation probabilities were higher for clonotypes shared across all four sorted-subset donors than for unshared ones.

Germline V lookup: CDR1 MNHEY, CDR2 SMNVEV (reference sequence). The CDR3 has 14 amino acids. The V gene lost 3 bases and the J gene lost 4 bases, with 11 bases spanning the gap. The method was immunoSEQ multiplex PCR; TCRdb's version includes in-frame clones alone and lacks a portion of them. The table has about 2 million clones, 85% to 95% seen once. The chain joins TRBV27 to TRBJ2-3; D gene unclear. The receptor's source is a man between 18 and 35 years old in good health. The material sequenced was naive CD8+ T cells sorted from blood. This chain's CDR3 is CASSFVSSPDTQYF. The CDR3 coding sequence is TGTGCCAGCAGTTTTGTCAGCAGTCCAGATACGCAGTATTTT.